Described below is a single TCR beta chain sequence and its context. Its antigen is not identified. The record originates from a study of T cells after yellow fever vaccination. Study-wide findings and caveats: Peaking faster, on day 5 versus 15, the secondary response was nonetheless weaker.

CDR1 SGHTA and CDR2 FQGNSA come from the germline V gene. After removal of 8 bases from V and 0 bases from J, the junction contained 6 bases not matched to a gene. The length of the CDR3 is 15 residues. 5'RACE template switching produced TCR cDNA carrying a universal primer site and UMIs. Via MiXCR, TCRdb re-called the 5' RACE reads, giving one row per CDR3 protein. The table lists about 170,000 distinct CDR3 sequences, approximately 11% of them singletons. The sequencing here drew on CD8+ T cells sorted from PBMCs, taken 15 days after the yellow fever booster vaccination. The receptor was isolated from a young man who received the YFV17D yellow fever vaccine. V and J are TRBV7-2 and TRBJ2-2, with 7 bases fitting TRBD2. The CDR3 coding sequence is TGTGCCAGCGTATGGGAGGGTCCGAACACCGGGGAGCTGTTTTTT. This translates into CASVWEGPNTGELFF.